Presented here are 20 T cell receptor beta chains from one specimen sequenced in a study of blood T cell repertoires in COVID-19. Measured with immunoSEQ multiplex PCR; TCRdb has only the in-frame clones, and not every one. This sample has 25,000 to 35,000 clones; roughly nine tenths occur once, and the top ten carry under 30%. Source material: peripheral blood. Source of these receptors: a man older than 75 with acute or convalescent COVID-19.

The chain employs TRBV3-1 (or the pseudogene TRBV3-2) and TRBJ1-2; D call uncertain. The CDR3 is 12 residues long. Per the germline V gene, CDR1 is LGHDT and CDR2 is YNNKEL (reference sequence). V gave up 0 bases and J gave up 7 bases, with 6 bases separating them. The CDR3, as DNA: TGTGCCAGCAGCCAAGACAGGCTTGGCTACACCTTC. Amino acid sequence: CASSQDRLGYTF.

This chain links TRBV5-4 with TRBJ1-6; 7 bases map to TRBD1. J was trimmed by 5 bases and V by 2 bases; bases with no gene match: 4. Germline loops: CDR1 SGHNT, CDR2 YYREEE (reference sequence). This CDR3 contains 15 residues. In nucleotides, the CDR3 is TGTGCCAGCAGCTTCCGGGACAGAGATAATTCACCCCTCCACTTT. It translates to CASSFRDRDNSPLHF. Using reference TRBV5-4 and TRBJ1-6 for the parts outside the CDR3, the full variable domain is ETGVTQSPTHLIKTRGQQVTLRCSSQSGHNTVSWYQQALGQGPQFIFQYYREEENGRGNFPPRFSGLQFPNYSSELNVNALELDDSALYLCASSFRDRDNSPLHFGNGTRLTVT.

This clone turned up a few times. The V gene is TRBV7-2, the J gene TRBJ2-1; the D gene is possibly TRBD2 (5 bases). Germline loops: CDR1 SGHTA, CDR2 FQGNSA. V dropped 5 bases and J dropped 4 bases, with 15 bases sitting between them. The CDR3 runs 15 residues. CDR3 bases: TGTGCCAGCAGCGTTACGACTAACCAGTACAATGAGCAGTTCTTC. Protein sequence: CASSVTTNQYNEQFF.

In this sample, this clone turned up once. The gene calls are TRBV2 and TRBJ2-1; unclear D gene. V lost 6 bases to trimming and J lost 3 bases, with 3 bases between them. Germline CDR1 reads SNHLY; CDR2 reads FYNNEI. CDR3 length: 11 amino acids. CDR3 loop: CASRSYNEQFF. Written as DNA, the CDR3 is TGTGCCAGCAGGAGCTACAATGAGCAGTTCTTC.

The V gene is TRBV5-1, the J gene TRBJ2-3, with D tentatively TRBD2 (7 bases). Trimming left V 4 bases short and J 7 bases short, with 13 bases between. The CDR3 runs 13 residues. Germline CDR1 is SGHRS and CDR2 is YFSETQ. The chain's CDR3 is CASSIEGGNTQYF. As DNA, the CDR3 is TGCGCCAGCAGCATCGAGGGGGGGAATACGCAGTATTTT.

This chain uses TRBV27 with TRBJ2-3; 13 nucleotides agree with TRBD2. CDR3 length: 17 amino acids. Germline V gene lookup returns CDR1 MNHEY and CDR2 SMNVEV (reference sequence). V lost 5 bases to trimming and J lost 2 bases; unmatched junction nucleotides: 7. In DNA, the CDR3 is TGTGCCAGCAGTCCTACTAGCGGGAGGGAATACACAGATACGCAGTATTTT. Amino acid sequence: CASSPTSGREYTDTQYF.

There are a few counts of this clone. The V and J genes are TRBV5-1 and TRBJ2-7; 8 positions match TRBD1. Trimming removed 0 bases from V and 1 base from J; junction bases left unmatched: 6. From germline, CDR1 is SGHRS and CDR2 YFSETQ. The CDR3 extends over 16 amino acids. The CDR3 region has the DNA TGCGCCAGCAGCTTGGTATCTGGACAGGGATCCTACGAGCAGTACTTC. Its protein is CASSLVSGQGSYEQYF.

The chain carries TRBV19 and TRBJ1-2; no definite D call. In germline, CDR1 is LNHDA, CDR2 SQIVND (reference sequence). The CDR3 covers 15 residues. V lost 0 bases and J 1 base, leaving 9 bases between the germline ends. CDR3 bases: TGTGCCAGTAGTATAGATGTCCGGGATAACTATGGCTACACCTTC. This translates into CASSIDVRDNYGYTF.

A single count supports this clone. The V and J genes are TRBV20-1 and TRBJ1-2; tentatively, D is TRBD1 (5 bases). Trimming shortened V by 8 bases and J by 4 bases, and 11 bases separated the two germline ends. From germline, CDR1 is DFQATT and CDR2 SNEGSKA (reference sequence). The CDR3 contains 11 residues. CDR3 sequence (DNA): TGCAGTCTGGGAGGGACCTATGGCTACACCTTC. It specifies CSLGGTYGYTF.

The chain has TRBV12-3 or TRBV12-4 and TRBJ1-1; TRBD1 agrees at 11 bases. The CDR3 loop spans 13 amino acids. The trim removed 6 bases at V and 7 bases at J, leaving 4 bases unmatched. CDR3 loop: CASSRTGGYEAFF. CDR3 coding DNA: TGTGCCAGCAGCCGGACAGGGGGCTATGAAGCTTTCTTT.

The chain is built from TRBV21-1 and TRBJ1-4; the table's D call, TRBD1, has no DNA check behind it. TRBV21-1 is a known pseudogene. The CDR3 consists of 16 residues. CDR3 nucleotide sequence: TGTGCCAGCAGCAGAACGATCCAGGGGCCTAATGAAAAACTGTTTTTT. Its protein is CASSRTIQGPNEKLFF.

The J gene is TRBJ2-1, the V gene TRBV4-2; 9 bases match TRBD2. CDR3 length: 15 residues. The trim removed 1 base at V and 3 bases at J, leaving 1 base unmatched. Germline CDR1 is LGHNA and CDR2 is YNFKEQ. The CDR3 DNA reads as TGTGCCAGCAGCCAAGTGACTAGCGGCTACAATGAGCAGTTCTTC. The encoded protein is CASSQVTSGYNEQFF.

This chain links TRBV6-1 with TRBJ2-7, with a weak D call TRBD1 (7 bases). V was pared by 2 bases and J by 4 bases, with 18 bases between. Germline V CDR1 and CDR2: MNHNS, SASEGT. This CDR3 is built from 16 residues. The CDR3 DNA reads TGTGCCAGCAGTGAATTCATGGAGGGGGCAGGGTACGAGCAGTACTTC. Amino acids: CASSEFMEGAGYEQYF.

This chain joins TRBV19 and TRBJ1-5; D is unresolved. The CDR3 has 19 amino acids. With 1 base removed from V and 9 bases from J, the gap between germline ends came to 28 bases. CDR1 LNHDA and CDR2 SQIVND come from the germline V gene (reference sequence). The CDR3, as DNA: TGTGCCAGTAGTATAGCTAGGGAGCCCCGGGGTCGTAGTTTAAGGCCCCAGCATTTT. Its protein product is CASSIAREPRGRSLRPQHF. Supplemented by reference TRBV19 and TRBJ1-5, the full variable domain reads DGGITQSPKYLFRKEGQNVTLSCEQNLNHDAMYWYRQDPGQGLRLIYYSQIVNDFQKGDIAEGYSVSREKKESFPLTVTSAQKNPTAFYLCASSIAREPRGRSLRPQHFGDGTRLSIL.

The rearrangement uses TRBV6-5 and TRBJ1-1, with 8 bases matching TRBD1. The J segment lost 4 bases and the V segment lost 7 bases, leaving 8 bases of the junction unmatched. The germline gives CDR1 MNHEY, CDR2 SVGAGI. The CDR3 covers 14 residues. The CDR3 loop is CASNSGGYGTEAFF. CDR3 coding DNA: TGTGCCAGCAATTCAGGGGGCTACGGCACTGAAGCTTTCTTT.

The gene calls are TRBV19 and TRBJ1-5; D is perhaps TRBD1 (5 bases). Germline CDR1 reads LNHDA; CDR2 reads SQIVND (reference sequence). This CDR3 has 15 residues. Trimming cost V 5 bases and J 0 bases, with 11 bases left between them. The CDR3 loop reads CASSDNRYSNQPQHF. The CDR3 DNA follows: TGTGCCAGTAGTGATAACAGGTATAGCAATCAGCCCCAGCATTTT.

This clone has just one count. The V gene is TRBV19, the J gene TRBJ2-1; a possible D gene is TRBD2 (6 bases). CDR3 length: 15 amino acids. Germline V CDR1 and CDR2: LNHDA, SQIVND (reference sequence). Trimming removed 4 bases from V and 6 bases from J, with 16 bases in between. The CDR3 sequence: CASSRTIQNTNEQFF. In DNA, the CDR3 is TGTGCCAGTAGTAGGACTATACAAAATACCAATGAGCAGTTCTTC.

This clone was counted a few times. V and J are TRBV11-2 and TRBJ2-3; no firm D call. V shed 0 bases and J shed 4 bases, with 17 bases lying between them. Germline lookup yields CDR1 SGHAT and CDR2 FQNNGV. This CDR3 has 17 residues. The CDR3 sequence: CASSLDRGLSMADTQYF. CDR3 bases: TGTGCCAGCAGCTTAGATCGAGGTTTGTCGATGGCAGATACGCAGTATTTT.

The rearrangement links TRBV10-2 to TRBJ2-5, with TRBD2 identical over 10 bases. CDR3 size: 14 residues. J gave up 3 bases and V 6 bases, and 4 bases lay outside the gene matches. Germline CDR1 is WSHSY and CDR2 is SAAADI. The CDR3 DNA follows: TGCGCCAGCAGGGGGACTAGCGTCAAAGAGACCCAGTACTTC. Translated: CASRGTSVKETQYF.

The chain combines TRBV11-3 with TRBJ1-1; no clear D gene. Germline values: CDR1 SGHNT, CDR2 YENEEA. V gave up 5 bases and J gave up 5 bases, with 18 bases separating them. This CDR3 contains 15 residues. CDR3 loop: CASSPTPVYGTEAFF. CDR3 DNA sequence: TGTGCCAGCAGCCCAACACCCGTTTATGGTACTGAAGCTTTCTTT.